Shown below are 30 T cell receptor beta chains from a single sample sequenced in a study of blood T cell repertoires in COVID-19. Some clones are missing from TCRdb's copy, which holds only in-frame ones; the method was immunoSEQ multiplex PCR. The data contain roughly 100,000 clones, roughly 85% of them singletons. The sequencing input was peripheral blood. The receptors shown here come from a man aged 45-65 years with active COVID-19.

The V gene is TRBV20-1, the J gene TRBJ2-3; the D gene is possibly TRBD2 (5 bases). The CDR3 covers 11 residues. Germline loops: CDR1 DFQATT, CDR2 SNEGSKA (reference sequence). The V end was cut by 0 bases, the J end by 10 bases, with 8 bases between. The CDR3 coding sequence is TGCAGTGCTAGAGATGGAGGTGCGCAGTATTTT. Translation: CSARDGGAQYF.

V is TRBV5-6 and J is TRBJ2-3; 7 bases line up with TRBD2. CDR1 SGHDT and CDR2 YYEEEE come from the germline V gene. J gave up 3 bases and V 2 bases, and 12 bases lay outside the gene matches. The CDR3 consists of 17 residues. The CDR3 reads CASSFSVGQGGTDTQYF. The CDR3 DNA reads as TGTGCCAGCAGCTTCAGTGTAGGGCAGGGAGGGACAGATACGCAGTATTTT.

The rearrangement uses TRBV18 and TRBJ2-2, with a possible D match to TRBD2 (5 bases). Per the germline V gene, CDR1 is KGHSH and CDR2 is LQKENI. CDR3 size: 15 residues. The ends were cut back, 3 bases at V and 6 bases at J, with 14 bases in the middle. Here the CDR3 reads CASSPSLATAGELFF. The CDR3, as DNA: TGTGCCAGCTCACCTTCCCTAGCAACCGCCGGGGAGCTGTTTTTT.

This chain links TRBV6-6 with TRBJ2-7; 12 bases match TRBD1. Germline V gives CDR1 MNHNY, CDR2 SVGAGI (reference sequence). The V and J ends lost 5 bases and 7 bases, in that order; junction bases with no gene match: 9. The CDR3 sequence is 15 residues long. For the CDR3, the DNA is TGTGCCAGCAGTCAGCCGGGACAGGGGGCCGGGGAGCAGTACTTC. Its translation: CASSQPGQGAGEQYF.

This chain joins TRBV4-3 and TRBJ2-3; tentatively, D is TRBD1 (6 bases). The CDR3 has 15 amino acids. Germline loops: CDR1 LGHNA, CDR2 YSLEER. The V end was cut by 0 bases, the J end by 3 bases, with 10 bases between. Here the CDR3 DNA reads TGCGCCAGCAGCCAAGATTATAGGGGGACAGATACGCAGTATTTT. It specifies CASSQDYRGTDTQYF.

V gene TRBV6-5 combines with J gene TRBJ1-1, with unresolved D. V lost 6 bases and J 3 bases, leaving 11 bases between the germline ends. Germline CDR1 is MNHEY and CDR2 is SVGAGI. The CDR3 runs 13 residues. CDR3 coding DNA: TGTGCCAGCAGGAGGGAGGCGGACACTGAAGCTTTCTTT. Amino acids: CASRREADTEAFF.

The chain employs TRBV9 and TRBJ2-1; tentatively, D is TRBD2 (6 bases). Per germline, CDR1 SGDLS and CDR2 YYNGEE. The V gene lost 0 bases and the J gene lost 8 bases, with 15 bases spanning the gap. The CDR3 runs to 15 residues. The DNA of the CDR3 is TGTGCCAGCAGCGTAGCCCCCATGGGGGGTGATGAGCAGTTCTTC. Translating gives CASSVAPMGGDEQFF.

The rearrangement joins TRBV15 to TRBJ2-6; D is unresolved. V was clipped by 0 bases and J by 0 bases, with 6 bases between them. Germline values: CDR1 LNHNV, CDR2 YYDKDF (reference sequence). The length of the CDR3 is 16 residues. The DNA of the CDR3 is TGTGCCACCAGCAGAGAGAGGCGCTCTGGGGCCAACGTCCTGACTTTC. Translated: CATSRERRSGANVLTF.

With respect to this clone: Other DNA sequences in the sample encode the same CDR3. The chain joins TRBV2 to TRBJ1-1, with 8 bases that match TRBD1. Germline lookup yields CDR1 SNHLY and CDR2 FYNNEI. This CDR3 comprises 15 residues. Germline trimming cut 5 bases from V and 1 base from J; bases unmatched to any gene: 6. CDR3 sequence: CASSLDRGGNTEAFF. DNA for the CDR3: TGTGCCAGCAGTCTCGACAGGGGTGGGAACACTGAAGCTTTCTTT.

The chain links TRBV18 to TRBJ1-5; D is perhaps TRBD1 (6 bases). The length of the CDR3 is 15 residues. Germline loops: CDR1 KGHSH, CDR2 LQKENI. V was cut by 8 bases and J by 4 bases, with 18 bases left in between. Written as DNA, the CDR3 is TGTGCCAGCACCTCCGGGGGGCGCGGGAATCAGCCCCAGCATTTT. Protein: CASTSGGRGNQPQHF.

The chain uses TRBV19 and TRBJ1-2; 9 bases match TRBD1. CDR3 size: 17 residues. The germline V gene has CDR1 LNHDA and CDR2 SQIVND (reference sequence). The V gene end was trimmed by 0 bases and the J gene end by 0 bases; junction bases not matched to a gene: 5. The CDR3 DNA sequence: TGTGCCAGTAGTATAGATCAGGGGACAGGGACTAACTATGGCTACACCTTC. This gives the protein CASSIDQGTGTNYGYTF.

The J gene is TRBJ2-5, the V gene TRBV3-1 (or the pseudogene TRBV3-2), with 10 nucleotides matching TRBD2. This CDR3 contains 19 residues. Trimming cost V 4 bases and J 2 bases; bases outside gene matches: 16. Germline CDR1 and CDR2: LGHDT and YNNKEL (reference sequence). Here the CDR3 DNA reads TGTGCCAGCAGCCGAGGGGGGCTAGCGGGGGCCAGACCTCAAGAGACCCAGTACTTC. Encoded protein: CASSRGGLAGARPQETQYF.

V gene TRBV5-6 combines with J gene TRBJ2-7; a possible D gene is TRBD2 (5 bases). CDR3 size: 12 residues. Germline V gene sequence: CDR1 SGHDT, CDR2 YYEEEE. Trimming removed 2 bases from V and 9 bases from J, with 12 bases in between. The CDR3 DNA reads as TGTGCCAGCAGCTTCGGTGAGGACTCGCAGTACTTC. Protein: CASSFGEDSQYF.

The chain has TRBV6-5 and TRBJ1-2, with D hard to call. Germline CDR1 is MNHEY and CDR2 is SVGAGI. Trimming took off 3 bases at V and 4 bases at J, with 6 bases between the two ends. The CDR3 sequence is 12 residues long. CDR3 sequence (DNA): TGTGCCAGCAGTTATCCCGGCTATGGCTACACCTTC. Its protein product is CASSYPGYGYTF.

The J gene is TRBJ1-5, the V gene TRBV2; 8 bases map to TRBD1. The junction had 9 bases not matched to a gene; V was cut back by 6 bases and J by 5 bases. This CDR3 is built from 15 residues. Per germline, CDR1 SNHLY and CDR2 FYNNEI. The CDR3 nucleotides are TGTGCCAGCAGGAGTGATCAGGGGGCCTATCAGCCCCAGCATTTT. Residues: CASRSDQGAYQPQHF.

Here the CDR3 DNA reads TGCAGTGGTAAACAGGAGACCCAGTACTTC. Translation gives CSGKQETQYF. The V gene is TRBV20-1, the J gene TRBJ2-5; D remains ambiguous. Per the germline V gene, CDR1 is DFQATT and CDR2 is SNEGSKA (reference sequence). The V and J ends lost 7 bases and 5 bases respectively, with 8 bases between them. This CDR3 comprises 10 residues.

The rearrangement links TRBV5-5 to TRBJ2-3; D is possibly TRBD1 (5 bases). V shed 5 bases and J shed 1 base, with 14 bases lying between them. The V gene's germline CDR1 is SGHKS and CDR2 YYEKEE (reference sequence). This CDR3 contains 15 residues. DNA for the CDR3: TGTGCCAGCAGAATGGACAAATTCGGCACAGATACGCAGTATTTT. Protein product: CASRMDKFGTDTQYF.

The chain is built from TRBV9 and TRBJ2-5, with D possibly being TRBD2 (7 bases). This CDR3 is 17 amino acids long. The V gene lost 4 bases and the J gene lost 2 bases, with 21 bases spanning the gap. Germline CDR1 reads SGDLS; CDR2 reads YYNGEE. CDR3 sequence (DNA): TGTGCCAGCAGCCAGCGGGACACCCCATACTTACAAGAGACCCAGTACTTC. Translating gives CASSQRDTPYLQETQYF.

This clone was counted only a few times. The chain has TRBV5-8 and TRBJ1-6, with D uncertain. The CDR3 runs 12 residues. CDR1 is SGHTS and CDR2 is YDEGEE in the germline V gene. Trimming removed 3 bases at V and 9 bases at J, with 7 bases between. The CDR3: CASSSLLSPLHF. In nucleotides, the CDR3 is TGTGCCAGCAGCTCGCTACTTTCACCCCTCCACTTT.

This clone occurred many times. The CDR3 DNA reads TGTGCCAGCAGCACCGGGACAGAAGTTCAAAAACTGTTTTTT. Its protein product is CASSTGTEVQKLFF. The genes are TRBV7-8 and TRBJ1-4, with 7 bases aligning to TRBD1. The CDR3 has 14 residues. Germline values: CDR1 SGHVS, CDR2 FQNEAQ. The V and J ends lost 5 bases and 9 bases, in that order; junction bases with no gene match: 9.

Comments on this clone: At one end, the junction sequence differs from germline, possibly due to a read error. The chain employs TRBV18 and TRBJ2-7, with TRBD1 identical over 9 bases. The V gene's germline CDR1 is KGHSH and CDR2 LQKENI. The CDR3 totals 13 residues. CDR3 coding DNA: TGTGCCAGCTCACATAAACCCGGGACAGGGCTAAACTTC. Its translation is CASSHKPGTGLNF.

This chain links TRBV7-9 with TRBJ2-1; 7 positions agree with TRBD2. After removal of 4 bases from V and 6 bases from J, the junction contained 12 bases not matched to a gene. The germline CDR1 and CDR2 sequences are SEHNR and FQNEAQ (reference sequence). The CDR3 loop spans 16 amino acids. As DNA, the CDR3 is TGTGCCAGCAGCTCCGTTTGGCGGGGGAGCCGCAATGAGCAGTTCTTC. Protein sequence: CASSSVWRGSRNEQFF.

The chain joins TRBV6-1 to TRBJ2-7, with TRBD1 identical over 7 bases. The germline gives CDR1 MNHNS, CDR2 SASEGT. After removal of 0 bases from V and 3 bases from J, the junction contained 5 bases not matched to a gene. There are 15 residues in the CDR3. CDR3 DNA: TGTGCCAGCAGTGAAGCGAGGACAGGTTACTACGAGCAGTACTTC. It yields the protein CASSEARTGYYEQYF.

The chain employs TRBV18 and TRBJ1-4; TRBD1 is a possible D gene (6 bases). This CDR3 spans 16 amino acids. Germline V gene lookup returns CDR1 KGHSH and CDR2 LQKENI. Trimming removed 3 bases at V and 3 bases at J, with 14 bases between. The CDR3 nucleotides are TGTGCCAGCTCACCTCGCGCTACAGGGCCTAATGAAAAACTGTTTTTT. It specifies CASSPRATGPNEKLFF.

This clone was seen a few times. The chain joins TRBV28 to TRBJ2-7; possible D gene TRBD2, 6 bases. Trimming stripped 8 bases from V and 3 bases from J, with 17 bases between. This CDR3 has 14 amino acids. Germline values: CDR1 MDHEN, CDR2 SYDVKM. The CDR3 region is CASALGLASYEQYF. CDR3 in DNA: TGTGCCAGCGCTCTTGGGCTAGCGAGCTACGAGCAGTACTTC. The whole variable domain, filled in from reference TRBV28 and TRBJ2-7, reads DVKVTQSSRYLVKRTGEKVFLECVQDMDHENMFWYRQDPGLGLRLIYFSYDVKMKEKGDIPEGYSVSREKKERFSLILESASTNQTSMYLCASALGLASYEQYFGPGTRLTVT.

The rearrangement uses TRBV7-9 and TRBJ1-1; 11 bases are shared with TRBD1. The germline V gene has CDR1 SEHNR and CDR2 FQNEAQ (reference sequence). V was clipped by 4 bases and J by 5 bases; unmatched bases: 6. The CDR3 sequence is 15 residues long. CDR3 protein: CASSWAGTGGTEAFF. CDR3 nucleotide sequence: TGTGCCAGCAGCTGGGCCGGGACAGGGGGAACTGAAGCTTTCTTT. Filled out from reference TRBV7-9 and TRBJ1-1, the complete variable domain reads DTGVSQNPRHKITKRGQNVTFRCDPISEHNRLYWYRQTLGQGPEFLTYFQNEAQLEKSRLLSDRFSAERPKGSFSTLEIQRTEQGDSAMYLCASSWAGTGGTEAFFGQGTRLTVV.

The chain combines TRBV5-1 with TRBJ2-2, with D perhaps TRBD2 (5 bases). The CDR3 is 15 residues long. V lost 7 bases and J 3 bases, leaving 16 bases between the germline ends. Germline CDR1 is SGHRS and CDR2 is YFSETQ. The CDR3 loop is CASGVGARDTGELFF. The CDR3 DNA reads as TGCGCCAGCGGGGTCGGAGCGAGGGACACCGGGGAGCTGTTTTTT. Full variable domain (remainder filled in from reference TRBV5-1 and TRBJ2-2): KAGVTQTPRYLIKTRGQQVTLSCSPISGHRSVSWYQQTPGQGLQFLFEYFSETQRNKGNFPGRFSGRQFSNSRSEMNVSTLELGDSALYLCASGVGARDTGELFFGEGSRLTVL.

The V gene is TRBV5-8, the J gene TRBJ2-3; TRBD2 aligns across 8 bases. V shed 3 bases, J shed 10 bases, and the junction held 4 bases outside the gene matches. CDR3 length: 12 residues. Looked up from germline, CDR1 is SGHTS and CDR2 is YDEGEE. CDR3 nucleotide sequence: TGTGCCAGCAGCTGGACTAGCAGTGCGCAGTATTTT. This codes for CASSWTSSAQYF.

Written as DNA, the CDR3 is TGTGCCATCAGTGAGTCACTAGTCAGGGAGACCCAGTACTTC. It codes for CAISESLVRETQYF. The chain uses TRBV10-3 and TRBJ2-5, with D possibly being TRBD2 (5 bases). The V end was cut by 0 bases, the J end by 5 bases, with 10 bases between. The length of the CDR3 is 14 residues. The germline gives CDR1 ENHRY, CDR2 SYGVKD.

Here the CDR3 DNA reads TGTGCCAGCAGTGAAGCGATTTCGCCCAGGGGGGCGGGACTCGAGCAGTTCTTC. Translating gives CASSEAISPRGAGLEQFF. The chain links TRBV6-1 to TRBJ2-1; perhaps TRBD1 as D (7 bases). The CDR3 is 18 residues long. Germline lookup yields CDR1 MNHNS and CDR2 SASEGT. Trimming took 0 bases from V and 10 from J, leaving 25 bases between them.